This T cell receptor (beta chain) came from a study of T cells after yellow fever vaccination. Across the study: Low-cell-number fractions underwent preparation using SMART-Seq v4 Ultra Low Input. Regarding the study as a whole: Reappearance after the booster was seen for most primary-vaccination clones, at around 95% CD4 and 70% to 90% CD8. Some clonotypes were seen in both the CD4 and the CD8 compartments. These made up a small share and likely arose from convergent recombination.

CDR1 and CDR2 from the germline V gene are SGHAT and FQNNGV. This CDR3 spans 13 amino acids. V gave up 4 bases and J gave up 3 bases, with 10 bases separating them. UMIs and a universal primer site were added when TCR cDNA was made by 5'RACE template switching. Via MiXCR, TCRdb re-called the 5' RACE reads, giving one row per CDR3 protein. Of 180,000 or so distinct CDR3 sequences listed, approximately 11% are singletons. In this sample, this clonotype turned up a few times. The antigen is unknown. V gene TRBV11-2 combines with J gene TRBJ2-7, with a weak D call TRBD1 (5 bases). This receptor was identified in a man younger than 35 who received the YFV17D yellow fever vaccine. The source was CD8+ T cells sorted from PBMCs, collected 15 days after the yellow fever booster vaccination. DNA for the CDR3: TGTGCCAGCAGCTCAGACAGCTACTACGAGCAGTACGTC. It is translated as CASSSDSYYEQYV.